The rows below give T cell receptor beta chains drawn from one sample of a study of T cells in Graves' hyperthyroidism and ophthalmopathy. TCRdb passed the multiplex PCR reads through MiXCR, listing each CDR3 protein once. The profile shows about 180,000 distinct CDR3 sequences, about a sixth of them singletons. Sequenced: blood. These receptors were obtained from a woman between 45 and 60 years old with Graves' hyperthyroidism. The conserved cysteine and the conserved F or W are not part of the CDR3 here. The order of the fields is CDR3 protein, J gene, V gene.

CDR3 protein: SARPSSGTMSEAF; J gene: TRBJ1-1; V gene: TRBV20-1
CDR3 protein: SASRGVSYEQY; J gene: TRBJ2-7; V gene: TRBV20-1
CDR3 protein: ASSSGTSVGEQY; J gene: TRBJ2-7; V gene: TRBV7-9
CDR3 protein: ASSLALPGTEAF; J gene: TRBJ1-1; V gene: TRBV5-1
CDR3 protein: ASSAPGLAIDTQY; J gene: TRBJ2-3; V gene: TRBV28
CDR3 protein: ASSYPGMNTEAF; J gene: TRBJ1-1; V gene: TRBV19
CDR3 protein: ATENSGGEAF; J gene: TRBJ1-1; V gene: TRBV24-1
CDR3 protein: ASRQGPGELF; J gene: TRBJ2-2; V gene: TRBV6-2/TRBV6-3
CDR3 protein: ASSKTGGEANYGYT; J gene: TRBJ1-2; V gene: TRBV19
CDR3 protein: ASSLYGSNQPQH; J gene: TRBJ1-5; V gene: TRBV7-8
CDR3 protein: ATSDPGRGGGSTDTQY; J gene: TRBJ2-3; V gene: TRBV24-1
CDR3 protein: ASRVAGGPHYEQY; J gene: TRBJ2-7; V gene: TRBV28
CDR3 protein: ASSGDLTDTQY; J gene: TRBJ2-3; V gene: TRBV5-1
CDR3 protein: ASSNPARYQPQH; J gene: TRBJ1-5; V gene: TRBV7-2
CDR3 protein: ASGRGGASGANVLT; J gene: TRBJ2-6; V gene: TRBV6-1
CDR3 protein: ASRRQGLLDQPQH; J gene: TRBJ1-5; V gene: TRBV19
CDR3 protein: ASSLGPTVQETQY; J gene: TRBJ2-5; V gene: TRBV7-6
CDR3 protein: ASSLAPLRGYT; J gene: TRBJ1-2; V gene: TRBV5-1
CDR3 protein: ASSGSSYYGYT; J gene: TRBJ1-2; V gene: TRBV6-2/TRBV6-3
CDR3 protein: ASSFSANTEAF; J gene: TRBJ1-1; V gene: TRBV12-3/TRBV12-4
CDR3 protein: ASSLFITGELF; J gene: TRBJ2-2; V gene: TRBV7-9
CDR3 protein: ASSRGGAVSTEAF; J gene: TRBJ1-1; V gene: TRBV9
CDR3 protein: ASSLGGQGSNQPQH; J gene: TRBJ1-5; V gene: TRBV28
CDR3 protein: ASSPSQKGYT; J gene: TRBJ1-2; V gene: TRBV18
CDR3 protein: ASSRGQGHTEAF; J gene: TRBJ1-1; V gene: TRBV11-2
CDR3 protein: ASSWTNSEAF; J gene: TRBJ1-1; V gene: TRBV6-1
CDR3 protein: SARVHIRGFNEKLF; J gene: TRBJ1-4; V gene: TRBV20-1
CDR3 protein: SARVANQRPQH; J gene: TRBJ1-5; V gene: TRBV20-1
CDR3 protein: ASRRTARNSPLH; J gene: TRBJ1-6; V gene: TRBV2
CDR3 protein: ATSDPGGPYNEQF; J gene: TRBJ2-1; V gene: TRBV24-1
CDR3 protein: ASSPIGTGKDEQF; J gene: TRBJ2-1; V gene: TRBV9
CDR3 protein: ASSELVGRDTEAF; J gene: TRBJ1-1; V gene: TRBV6-1
CDR3 protein: ASSSYAGDNEQF; J gene: TRBJ2-1; V gene: TRBV7-2
CDR3 protein: ASTSVRPLATGELF; J gene: TRBJ2-2; V gene: TRBV7-2
CDR3 protein: ATSRDIGVEETQY; J gene: TRBJ2-5; V gene: TRBV15
CDR3 protein: ASSLTGQSNSPLH; J gene: TRBJ1-6; V gene: TRBV27
CDR3 protein: ASTGTWVNTEAF; J gene: TRBJ1-1; V gene: TRBV28
CDR3 protein: ASRGWDRGSNQPQH; J gene: TRBJ1-5; V gene: TRBV19
CDR3 protein: ASSRPDGGKLF; J gene: TRBJ1-4; V gene: TRBV4-1
CDR3 protein: ASSDSKTDQETQY; J gene: TRBJ2-5; V gene: TRBV6-4
CDR3 protein: ASSLGSIDEQF; J gene: TRBJ2-1; V gene: TRBV5-6
CDR3 protein: SASILAGVEQETQY; J gene: TRBJ2-5; V gene: TRBV20-1
CDR3 protein: ASSFIGAPLNEQF; J gene: TRBJ2-1; V gene: TRBV4-1
CDR3 protein: SARSNRGINYGYT; J gene: TRBJ1-2; V gene: TRBV20-1
CDR3 protein: ASSLETRTGEQY; J gene: TRBJ2-7; V gene: TRBV11-2
CDR3 protein: ASGSGTGGKVADNTEAF; J gene: TRBJ1-1; V gene: TRBV2